This TCR beta chain was obtained from a study of T-cell reconstitution after alpha-beta-depleted transplantation in children. TCRbeta library construction was performed incorporating unique molecular identifiers. In TCRdb, the PCR reads were re-called with MiXCR into one record per CDR3 protein. The table has about 460,000 distinct CDR3 sequences, over 9.5% seen once; the top ten hold 14%. The V gene's germline CDR1 is SGHRS and CDR2 YFSETQ. Trimming pared 0 bases from V and 0 bases from J, leaving 9 bases between. The CDR3 runs to 15 residues. The chain has TRBV5-1 and TRBJ1-2; D remains unclear. This TCR came from a female patient aged 2-10 years who had a stem cell transplant for aplastic anemia, so the T cells may come from the graft donor. The sample here was PBMCs, mostly from graft donor cells, taken 180 days after TCRalphabeta/CD19-depleted stem cell transplant. The CDR3 bases are TGCGCCAGCAGCTTGGCCGCGCCAGCTAACTATGGCTACACCTTC. The encoded protein is CASSLAAPANYGYTF. Full variable domain (rest looked up from reference TRBV5-1 and TRBJ1-2): KAGVTQTPRYLIKTRGQQVTLSCSPISGHRSVSWYQQTPGQGLQFLFEYFSETQRNKGNFPGRFSGRQFSNSRSEMNVSTLELGDSALYLCASSLAAPANYGYTFGSGTRLTVV.